Below are 29 T cell receptor beta chains sequenced from a single sample in a study of pediatric ulcerative colitis. Libraries were prepared by immunoSEQ multiplex PCR; TCRdb keeps only in-frame clonotypes and omits some of them. The data hold approximately 40,000 clones, with 65% to 80% observed a single time. Rectal tissue came from one to two pinch biopsies taken at colonoscopy. The sample was gut tissue. All receptors come from a boy younger than 18 with severe ulcerative colitis.

The chain employs TRBV18 and TRBJ2-5; possibly TRBD1 for D (6 bases). The CDR3 is 15 residues long. V gave up 4 bases and J gave up 5 bases, with 17 bases separating them. CDR1 and CDR2 from the germline V gene are KGHSH and LQKENI. CDR3 amino acids: CASSHDRDIGETQYF. The CDR3 DNA reads TGTGCCAGCTCACATGACCGGGACATTGGGGAGACCCAGTACTTC. Using reference TRBV18 and TRBJ2-5 for the parts outside the CDR3, the full variable domain is NAGVMQNPRHLVRRRGQEARLRCSPMKGHSHVYWYRQLPEEGLKFMVYLQKENIIDESGMPKERFSAEFPKEGPSILRIQQVVRGDSAAYFCASSHDRDIGETQYFGPGTRLLVL.

This chain uses TRBV10-3 with TRBJ1-1, with TRBD1 identical over 7 bases. The CDR3 consists of 14 residues. The trim removed 8 bases at V and 6 bases at J, leaving 12 bases unmatched. Germline V gene lookup returns CDR1 ENHRY and CDR2 SYGVKD. The CDR3 bases are TGTGCCATCCTAGAGGGACAGAAAGGCTCTGAAGCTTTCTTT. Encoded protein: CAILEGQKGSEAFF.

V and J are TRBV6-5 and TRBJ1-3; no firm D call. CDR1 MNHEY and CDR2 SVGAGI come from the germline V gene. Trimming stripped 5 bases from V and 3 bases from J, with 8 bases between. The CDR3 loop spans 13 amino acids. Written as DNA, the CDR3 is TGTGCCAGCAGTGATGTCATTGGAAACACCATATATTTT. Translated, it gives CASSDVIGNTIYF.

This clone appeared once. The chain combines TRBV7-2 with TRBJ2-3, with a tentative D call TRBD2 (7 bases). The germline gives CDR1 SGHTA, CDR2 FQGNSA. The CDR3 length is 15 residues. V lost 3 bases and J 4 bases, leaving 14 bases between the germline ends. CDR3 in amino acids: CASSLGGGASDTQYF. CDR3 nucleotides: TGTGCCAGCAGCTTGGGTGGGGGGGCATCAGATACGCAGTATTTT.

This CDR3 reads CASNAGDGTEAFF. The DNA of the CDR3 is TGTGCCAGCAACGCCGGGGACGGCACTGAAGCTTTCTTT. The J gene is TRBJ1-1, the V gene TRBV2; tentative D call: TRBD1 (5 bases). Germline-derived CDR1 and CDR2 are SNHLY and FYNNEI. The CDR3 has 13 amino acids. V was trimmed by 7 bases and J by 4 bases, leaving 13 bases between them.

The chain couples TRBV15 to TRBJ1-6; D not resolved. Trimming took 0 bases from V and 4 from J, leaving 7 bases between them. Germline V lookup: CDR1 LNHNV, CDR2 YYDKDF (reference sequence). The CDR3 has 15 residues. The CDR3 loop reads CATSRDDGYNSPLHF. The CDR3 DNA reads TGTGCCACCAGCAGAGATGACGGGTATAATTCACCCCTCCACTTT. Together with reference TRBV15 and TRBJ1-6, the CDR3 gives the full variable domain: DAMVIQNPRYQVTQFGKPVTLSCSQTLNHNVMYWYQQKSSQAPKLLFHYYDKDFNNEADTPDNFQSRRPNTSFCFLDIRSPGLGDTAMYLCATSRDDGYNSPLHFGNGTRLTVT.

This chain connects TRBV2 to TRBJ1-1, with 7 bases lining up with TRBD1. The germline V gene encodes CDR1 SNHLY and CDR2 FYNNEI. CDR3 length: 11 amino acids. Losses at the gene ends were 6 bases for V and 7 bases for J; bases not matched to a gene: 2. The CDR3 protein is CASRGTVEAFF. CDR3 in DNA: TGTGCCAGCAGAGGGACAGTTGAAGCTTTCTTT.

In its sample, this clone was seen a few times. This chain uses TRBV27 with TRBJ2-1, with 9 bases lining up with TRBD2. This CDR3 has 16 amino acids. J was trimmed by 3 bases and V by 2 bases; bases with no gene match: 5. Germline V gene sequence: CDR1 MNHEY, CDR2 SMNVEV (reference sequence). The CDR3 DNA reads as TGTGCCAGCAGTTTAGTTGGCGGGGGGGTCTACAATGAGCAGTTCTTC. Translating gives CASSLVGGGVYNEQFF.

V is TRBV6-5 and J is TRBJ2-1; D gene ambiguous. The CDR3 consists of 15 residues. V shed 0 bases and J shed 7 bases, with 13 bases lying between them. CDR1 and CDR2 from the germline V gene are MNHEY and SVGAGI. The CDR3 nucleotides are TGTGCCAGCAGTTACTCGCCACCCCGCTCGAATGAGCAGTTCTTC. Amino acid sequence: CASSYSPPRSNEQFF.

The chain uses TRBV5-1 and TRBJ1-1, with a weak D call TRBD1 (5 bases). V was pared by 4 bases and J by 5 bases, with 21 bases between. This CDR3 has 16 residues. Germline CDR1 and CDR2: SGHRS and YFSETQ. Here the CDR3 reads CASSLQVGGEGTEAFF. Written as DNA, the CDR3 is TGCGCCAGCAGCCTCCAGGTTGGGGGGGAAGGAACTGAAGCTTTCTTT.

This clone came up once. The chain joins TRBV5-1 to TRBJ2-5, with 8 bases fitting TRBD1. Germline trimming cut 4 bases from V and 5 bases from J; bases unmatched to any gene: 4. This CDR3 contains 13 residues. From germline, CDR1 is SGHRS and CDR2 YFSETQ. Written as DNA, the CDR3 is TGCGCCAGCAGCCAGGACAGGGTCGAGACCCAGTACTTC. Translated: CASSQDRVETQYF.

DNA for the CDR3: TGTGCCAGCAGTGCCGGGGGCGGGGAGCTGTTTTTT. This gives the protein CASSAGGGELFF. The chain joins TRBV2 to TRBJ2-2; a weak D match, TRBD2 (6 bases). CDR3 length equals 12 residues. CDR1 and CDR2 from the germline V gene are SNHLY and FYNNEI. V was clipped by 4 bases and J by 7 bases, with 7 bases between them.

This chain uses TRBV2 with TRBJ1-5; D gene ambiguous. CDR1 and CDR2 from the germline V gene are SNHLY and FYNNEI. The germline V and J ends were trimmed by 0 bases and 3 bases, with 12 bases remaining between them. This CDR3 spans 16 amino acids. The CDR3 nucleotides read TGTGCCAGCAGTGAAGCTGGCTGGAGTGACAATCAGCCCCAGCATTTT. This translates into CASSEAGWSDNQPQHF.

This clone was counted once. V gene TRBV5-4 combines with J gene TRBJ2-3, with a possible D match to TRBD1 (6 bases). Germline CDR1 is SGHNT and CDR2 is YYREEE (reference sequence). The ends were cut back, 0 bases at V and 1 base at J, with 6 bases in the middle. CDR3 length: 14 amino acids. CDR3 loop: CASSLEGGTDTQYF. For the CDR3, the DNA is TGTGCCAGCAGCTTGGAGGGGGGCACAGATACGCAGTATTTT.

Of note for this clone: Other DNA sequences in the same sample also yield this CDR3. J is TRBJ1-2 and V is TRBV4-1; D is unclear. Trimming removed 1 base at V and 0 bases at J, with 9 bases between. The CDR3 sequence is 15 residues long. CDR1 and CDR2 from the germline V gene are MGHRA and YSYEKL. The CDR3 sequence is CASSQAGTSNYGYTF. The CDR3 DNA reads TGCGCCAGCAGCCAAGCGGGCACCTCTAACTATGGCTACACCTTC.

This clone was recorded once. The chain recombines TRBV2 with TRBJ2-7, with 7 bases fitting TRBD1. Per germline, CDR1 SNHLY and CDR2 FYNNEI. The CDR3 contains 15 residues. The V segment lost 2 bases and the J segment 2 bases; nucleotides outside the gene matches: 6. The CDR3 loop reads CASSEPGTATYEQYF. The CDR3 region has the DNA TGTGCCAGCAGTGAACCGGGGACAGCCACCTACGAGCAGTACTTC.

This clone appeared once. The chain has TRBV7-7 and TRBJ2-3; no definite D call. Germline CDR1 and CDR2: SSHAT and FNYEAQ (reference sequence). CDR3 length equals 13 residues. V was shortened by 1 base and J by 8 bases, with 10 bases between the two germline ends. CDR3 coding DNA: TGTGCCAGCAGCTTAGTCCGGTGGAGTACGCAGTATTTT. Its protein is CASSLVRWSTQYF.

The chain links TRBV19 to TRBJ1-2, with D hard to call. Between the trimmed V and J ends, which lost 6 bases and 6 bases, there was a span of 8 bases. Germline values: CDR1 LNHDA, CDR2 SQIVND (reference sequence). CDR3 size: 11 residues. The CDR3 DNA reads TGTGCCAGTAGCAGATTCGATGGCTACACCTTC. This gives the protein CASSRFDGYTF.

The rearrangement joins TRBV7-8 to TRBJ2-1; weak D call: TRBD2 (7 bases). This CDR3 spans 15 amino acids. Between the trimmed V and J ends, which lost 3 bases and 8 bases, there was a span of 17 bases. Germline V lookup: CDR1 SGHVS, CDR2 FQNEAQ. CDR3 DNA sequence: TGTGCCAGCAGCTTTAGTGGGGGGGCCAGGTATGAGCAGTTCTTC. Amino acids: CASSFSGGARYEQFF.

V gene TRBV19 combines with J gene TRBJ2-1; D possibly corresponds to TRBD2 (7 bases). This CDR3 has 15 amino acids. V was shortened by 1 base and J by 5 bases, with 12 bases between the two germline ends. Germline CDR1 LNHDA, CDR2 SQIVND (reference sequence). In DNA, the CDR3 is TGTGCCAGTAGTATAGTGGGGGGGCCCGACAATGAGCAGTTCTTC. It translates to CASSIVGGPDNEQFF.

The rearrangement joins TRBV7-9 to TRBJ2-6; unclear D gene. The CDR3 totals 15 residues. Germline V gene sequence: CDR1 SEHNR, CDR2 FQNEAQ (reference sequence). V was trimmed by 1 base and J by 4 bases, leaving 8 bases between them. The CDR3 DNA sequence: TGTGCCAGCAGCTTAGGGGGTTACGGGGCCAACGTCCTGACTTTC. Encoded protein: CASSLGGYGANVLTF.

The chain couples TRBV28 to TRBJ2-6; TRBD2 is a possible D gene (5 bases). The CDR3 is 16 residues long. The germline CDR1 and CDR2 sequences are MDHEN and SYDVKM. V lost 5 bases to trimming and J lost 0 bases, with 11 bases between them. CDR3: CASSPRGGSGANVLTF. The CDR3 DNA is TGTGCCAGCAGTCCACGAGGAGGCTCTGGGGCCAACGTCCTGACTTTC.

The J gene is TRBJ2-7, the V gene TRBV6-5; 7 nucleotides match TRBD2. Germline-derived CDR1 and CDR2 are MNHEY and SVGAGI. The CDR3 is 15 amino acids. V shed 6 bases and J 0 bases; nucleotides not matched to a gene: 8. The CDR3 DNA sequence: TGTGCCAGCAGCCTTTGGGGGGGATCCTCCTACGAGCAGTACTTC. Amino acids: CASSLWGGSSYEQYF.

With regard to this clone: This same CDR3 is encoded by further DNA sequences in the sample. This chain joins TRBV5-5 and TRBJ2-7; D remains unclear. The CDR3 covers 13 residues. Trimming shortened V by 2 bases and J by 2 bases, and 8 bases separated the two germline ends. CDR1 is SGHKS, CDR2 YYEKEE, per germline (reference sequence). For the CDR3, the DNA is TGTGCCAGCAGCTTTACCCCCGCCTACGAGCAGTACTTC. Its protein product is CASSFTPAYEQYF. The variable domain in full, completed from reference TRBV5-5 and TRBJ2-7, reads DAGVTQSPTHLIKTRGQQVTLRCSPISGHKSVSWYQQVLGQGPQFIFQYYEKEERGRGNFPDRFSARQFPNYSSELNVNALLLGDSALYLCASSFTPAYEQYFGPGTRLTVT.

This clone was recorded only once. This chain connects TRBV7-9 to TRBJ2-3; a possible D gene is TRBD2 (6 bases). Trimming cost V 0 bases and J 8 bases, with 9 bases left between them. This CDR3 is 13 amino acids long. Germline V CDR1 and CDR2: SEHNR, FQNEAQ (reference sequence). The CDR3 bases are TGTGCCAGCAGCTTAGCGACTAGTACTACGCAGTATTTT. This gives the protein CASSLATSTTQYF. The full variable domain, its missing parts supplied by reference TRBV7-9 and TRBJ2-3, is DTGVSQNPRHKITKRGQNVTFRCDPISEHNRLYWYRQTLGQGPEFLTYFQNEAQLEKSRLLSDRFSAERPKGSFSTLEIQRTEQGDSAMYLCASSLATSTTQYFGPGTRLTVL.

This clone turned up a few times. The gene calls are TRBV9 and TRBJ2-1; possibly TRBD2 for D (7 bases). The CDR3 extends over 15 amino acids. V dropped 0 bases and J dropped 10 bases, with 17 bases sitting between them. Germline V gene sequence: CDR1 SGDLS, CDR2 YYNGEE. CDR3 amino acids: CASSVANGGAEEQFF. The CDR3 DNA reads TGTGCCAGCAGCGTAGCGAATGGGGGGGCAGAAGAGCAGTTCTTC.

A few counts support this clone. The genes are TRBV7-2 and TRBJ2-1, with D perhaps matching TRBD2 (7 bases). V lost 3 bases and J lost 7, with 19 bases in between. The V gene's germline CDR1 is SGHTA and CDR2 FQGNSA. The CDR3 covers 16 residues. In DNA, the CDR3 is TGTGCCAGCAGCTTTTGGTCTTTCGGGGGGCCTAATGAGCAGTTCTTC. Translating gives CASSFWSFGGPNEQFF.

The chain uses TRBV28 and TRBJ1-5, with D possibly TRBD1 on 6 matching bases. The germline gives CDR1 MDHEN, CDR2 SYDVKM. The V end lost 11 bases, the J end lost 2 bases, and 13 bases lay between the germline ends. The CDR3 is 13 amino acids. CDR3 loop: CAVRKGGNQPQHF. For the CDR3, the DNA is TGTGCCGTCCGGAAGGGGGGCAATCAGCCCCAGCATTTT.

This chain connects TRBV6-6 to TRBJ1-2; TRBD1 is a possible D gene (6 bases). The germline V gene has CDR1 MNHNY and CDR2 SVGAGI (reference sequence). The V gene lost 2 bases and the J gene lost 4 bases, with 14 bases spanning the gap. This CDR3 spans 15 amino acids. The DNA for the CDR3 is TGTGCCAGCAGTTACCTGACAGGACTTGGCTATGGCTACACCTTC. Translating gives CASSYLTGLGYGYTF.